A selection of T cell receptor beta chains follows, all from one sample in a study of blood T cell repertoires in COVID-19. TCRdb's copy holds only in-frame clones and misses some; the assay was immunoSEQ multiplex PCR. The table has 80,000 or so clones, more than 70% seen once. The specimen was peripheral blood. The source is a man aged 50 to 60 with acute or convalescent COVID-19. CDR3s include the opening cysteine and the closing phenylalanine or tryptophan. Fields, in order: J gene, clone size, D gene, V gene, CDR3 protein, CDR3 DNA. A D gene is named only where the DNA matches it firmly. Clone size appears in some rows only: once, few, many, or a class for an expanded clone.

j_gene: TRBJ1-4; abundance: once; d_gene: TRBD1; v_gene: TRBV7-9; CDR3aa: CASSARQGGGEKLFF; CDR3nt: TGTGCCAGCAGCGCTAGACAGGGTGGAGGCGAAAAACTGTTTTTT
j_gene: TRBJ2-1; abundance: .; d_gene: TRBD1; v_gene: TRBV5-8; CDR3aa: CASTRTGINNEQFF; CDR3nt: TGTGCCAGCACCAGGACAGGAATTAACAATGAGCAGTTCTTC
j_gene: TRBJ2-1; abundance: .; d_gene: TRBD1; v_gene: TRBV9; CDR3aa: CASSAGTGLVNEQFF; CDR3nt: TGTGCCAGCAGCGCCGGGACAGGGTTAGTCAATGAGCAGTTCTTC
j_gene: TRBJ1-2; abundance: .; d_gene: .; v_gene: TRBV2; CDR3aa: CAEAALGGYTF; CDR3nt: TGTGCCGAAGCAGCGCTCGGCGGCTACACCTTC
j_gene: TRBJ2-5; abundance: .; d_gene: .; v_gene: TRBV6-2/TRBV6-3; CDR3aa: CASSPGPGKRTQYF; CDR3nt: TGTGCCAGCAGCCCGGGGCCAGGGAAACGGACCCAGTACTTC
j_gene: TRBJ2-1; abundance: .; d_gene: TRBD2; v_gene: TRBV9; CDR3aa: CASSVATQLAGLQFF; CDR3nt: TGTGCCAGCAGCGTAGCTACCCAACTAGCGGGGCTGCAGTTCTTC
j_gene: TRBJ2-1; abundance: .; d_gene: TRBD1; v_gene: TRBV19; CDR3aa: CASSGARDSYNEQFF; CDR3nt: TGTGCCAGTAGTGGAGCCCGGGACAGCTACAATGAGCAGTTCTTC
j_gene: TRBJ2-5; abundance: .; d_gene: TRBD1; v_gene: TRBV7-6; CDR3aa: CASSSLNGQGLRAQYF; CDR3nt: TGTGCCAGCAGCTCCCTTAACGGACAGGGGCTAAGGGCCCAGTACTTC
j_gene: TRBJ1-6; abundance: .; d_gene: .; v_gene: TRBV19; CDR3aa: CASSIDPNSPLHF; CDR3nt: TGTGCCAGTAGTATAGATCCGAATTCACCCCTCCACTTT
j_gene: TRBJ2-5; abundance: .; d_gene: TRBD1; v_gene: TRBV5-8; CDR3aa: CASSFSGDRAETQYF; CDR3nt: TGTGCCAGCAGCTTTTCCGGGGACAGGGCTGAGACCCAGTACTTC
j_gene: TRBJ1-4; abundance: .; d_gene: .; v_gene: TRBV5-1; CDR3aa: CASSLDGTRREKLFF; CDR3nt: TGCGCCAGCAGCTTGGATGGGACAAGGCGTGAAAAACTGTTTTTT
j_gene: TRBJ2-3; abundance: once; d_gene: TRBD1; v_gene: TRBV7-3; CDR3aa: CASSLTGTATDTQYF; CDR3nt: TGTGCCAGCAGCCTCACCGGGACAGCCACAGATACGCAGTATTTT
j_gene: TRBJ2-5; abundance: .; d_gene: TRBD1; v_gene: TRBV18; CDR3aa: CASSPIQGQKETQYF; CDR3nt: TGTGCCAGCTCACCGATTCAGGGACAGAAAGAGACCCAGTACTTC
j_gene: TRBJ2-3; abundance: .; d_gene: .; v_gene: TRBV18; CDR3aa: CASSPSIVAPTDTQYF; CDR3nt: TGTGCCAGCTCACCAAGCATTGTAGCACCCACAGATACGCAGTATTTT
j_gene: TRBJ2-2; abundance: .; d_gene: .; v_gene: TRBV5-6; CDR3aa: CASTPYGAGNPGELFF; CDR3nt: TGTGCCAGCACCCCCTATGGGGCAGGGAATCCCGGGGAGCTGTTTTTT
j_gene: TRBJ2-5; abundance: .; d_gene: .; v_gene: TRBV18; CDR3aa: CASSNGQETQYF; CDR3nt: TGTGCCAGCTCAAACGGCCAAGAGACCCAGTACTTC